This T cell receptor beta chain was found in a study of shared clonotypes between healthy human individuals. For the study at large: The donors, a couple of women and a few men, were aged 18 to 49.

Study donors comprised healthy, HIV-negative adults devoid of recent acute infection or vaccination. Extraction of genomic DNA in unsorted samples used about 90 million PBMCs. The ends lost 6 bases at V and 0 bases at J; junction bases unmatched: 4. There are 15 residues in the CDR3. CDR1 SGHAT and CDR2 FQNNGV come from the germline V gene. Each unsorted PBMC replicate got 300 ng genomic DNA, roughly 30,000 genomes. Sequencing used immunoSEQ multiplex PCR; TCRdb keeps in-frame clones, though not all of them. The table includes 450,000 to 500,000 clones, roughly 85% detected once. This clone came up a few times.

Sequenced sample: PBMCs. The source is a woman in her thirties or forties in good health. Some clones in this sample may be carry-over from other donors' samples. The chain links TRBV11-2 to TRBJ2-7; 11 bases fit TRBD2. The CDR3 DNA sequence: TGTGCCAGCAGTCATAGCGGGAGGGCCTCCTACGAGCAGTACTTC. This translates into CASSHSGRASYEQYF.